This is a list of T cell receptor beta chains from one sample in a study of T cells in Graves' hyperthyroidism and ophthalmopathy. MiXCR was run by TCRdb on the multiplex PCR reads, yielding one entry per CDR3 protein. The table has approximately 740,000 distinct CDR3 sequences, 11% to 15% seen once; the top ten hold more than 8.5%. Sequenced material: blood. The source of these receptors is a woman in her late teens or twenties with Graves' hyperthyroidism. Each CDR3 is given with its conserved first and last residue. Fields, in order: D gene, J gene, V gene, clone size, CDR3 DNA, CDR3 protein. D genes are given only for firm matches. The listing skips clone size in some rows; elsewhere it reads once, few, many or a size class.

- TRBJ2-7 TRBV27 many TGTGCCAGCAGCACGGGGATGGGGTCGCGGGCATCCTACGAGCAGTACTTC CASSTGMGSRASYEQYF
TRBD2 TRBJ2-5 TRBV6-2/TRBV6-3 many TGTGCCAGCAGTCCCCTAGCGGGAGGGCCCGGAGGAGAGACCCAGTACTTC CASSPLAGGPGGETQYF
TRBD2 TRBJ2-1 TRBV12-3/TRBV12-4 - TGTGCCAGCAGCGCAGCGGGGGGGGCGGGAGGGAGAAACAATGAGCAGTTCTTC CASSAAGGAGGRNNEQFF
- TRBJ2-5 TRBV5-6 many TGTGCCAGCAGCTTGGTTCGAGGGATATCAAAGACCCAGTACTTC CASSLVRGISKTQYF
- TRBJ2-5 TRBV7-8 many TGTGCCAGCAGCCCTAGCCTACTAGGTAGTGAAGAAGAGACCCAGTACTTC CASSPSLLGSEEETQYF
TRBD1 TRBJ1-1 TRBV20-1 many TGCAGTGCCAGCGACAGGGGACGACGGGACACTGAAGCTTTCTTT CSASDRGRRDTEAFF
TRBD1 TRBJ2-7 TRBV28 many TGTGCCAGCAGAATGGACAGGGGAGGCTACGAGCAGTACTTC CASRMDRGGYEQYF
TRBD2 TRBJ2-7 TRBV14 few TGTGCCAGCAGCCAAGGACGGGGACTAAGGAGCTCCTACGAGCAGTACTTC CASSQGRGLRSSYEQYF
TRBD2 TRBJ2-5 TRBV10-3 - TGTGCCATCAGTGGGCCTTCTAGCGGGAGTCCGTACTTC CAISGPSSGSPYF
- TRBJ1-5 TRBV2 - TGTGCCAGCAACACGGATAATCAGCCCCAGCATTTT CASNTDNQPQHF
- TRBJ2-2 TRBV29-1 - TGCAGCGCCCTACTCGACAGGAACACCGGGGAGCTGTTTTTT CSALLDRNTGELFF
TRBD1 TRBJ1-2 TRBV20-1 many TGCAGTGCTAGCAGGACAGGGTCCTATGGCTACACCTTC CSASRTGSYGYTF
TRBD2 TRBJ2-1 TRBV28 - TGTGCCAGCACCATTTGGGGAGCGGGAGTCTTGGGTGAGCAGTTCTTC CASTIWGAGVLGEQFF
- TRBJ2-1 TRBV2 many TGTGCCAGCAGTGGAGGCAGGTCCACCCTGCAGTTCTTC CASSGGRSTLQFF
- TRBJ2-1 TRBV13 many TGTGCCAGCAGTGCTGGGGGGGCGGGAGCGGAAGAGCAGTTCTTC CASSAGGAGAEEQFF
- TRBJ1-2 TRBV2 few TGTGCCAGCAGGTCATCGGGAGACTATGGCTACACCTTC CASRSSGDYGYTF
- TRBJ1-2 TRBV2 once TGTGCCAGCAGTGATGATCTCACCAACTATGGCTACACCTTC CASSDDLTNYGYTF
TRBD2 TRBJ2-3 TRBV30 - TGTGCCCGGAAGGGTTGGCGGGAGGGAGATACGCAGTGTTTT CARKGWREGDTQCF
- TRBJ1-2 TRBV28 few TGTGCCAGCAGTTCCAGGCTATGGGGCTACACCTTC CASSSRLWGYTF
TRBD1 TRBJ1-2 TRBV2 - TGTGCCAGCAGTGAAAGGGACAGAGATGGCTACACCTTC CASSERDRDGYTF
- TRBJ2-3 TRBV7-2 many TGTGCCAGCAGCCAACAGTGGAGCACAGATACGCAGTATTTT CASSQQWSTDTQYF
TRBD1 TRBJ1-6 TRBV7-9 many TGTGCCAGCAACCTAGACAGGGATAATTCACCCCTCCACTTT CASNLDRDNSPLHF
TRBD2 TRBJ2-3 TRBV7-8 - TGTGCCAGCAGCTTATTAGGCGGGAGAGGGGATACGCTGTATTTT CASSLLGGRGDTLYF
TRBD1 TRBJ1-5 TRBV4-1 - TGCGCCAGCAGCCAAACAGGGGTTGGGCAGCCCCAGCATTTT CASSQTGVGQPQHF
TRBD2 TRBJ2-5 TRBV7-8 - TGTGCCAGCACCTCCCAGACTAGCGGGAGGTCAGAGACCCAGTACTTC CASTSQTSGRSETQYF
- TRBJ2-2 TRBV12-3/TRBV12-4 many TGTGCCAGCAATTTAGGGGGGACGAACACCGGGGAGCTGTTTTTT CASNLGGTNTGELFF
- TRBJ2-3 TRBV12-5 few TGTGCTAGTGCCCGCGGACTGGAGGAGGCAGATACGCAGTATTTT CASARGLEEADTQYF
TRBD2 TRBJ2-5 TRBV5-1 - TGCGCCAGCAGCCAAACTAGCGGGCTCGGAGAGACCCAGTACTTC CASSQTSGLGETQYF
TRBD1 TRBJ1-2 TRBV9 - TGTGCCAGCAGCGTAACGCAGGGGGTCGGGTATGGCTACACCTTC CASSVTQGVGYGYTF
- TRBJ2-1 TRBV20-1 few TGCAGTGCTACGCGGGCAGGTGAGCAGTTCTTC CSATRAGEQFF
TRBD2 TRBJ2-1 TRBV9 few TGTGCCAGCAGCGTAACCGGGACTAGCGGGAGAGGTGAGCAGTTCTTC CASSVTGTSGRGEQFF
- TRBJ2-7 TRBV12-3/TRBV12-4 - TGTGCCAGCAGTCCCCAGCGGCGCGCTTACGAGCAGTACTTC CASSPQRRAYEQYF
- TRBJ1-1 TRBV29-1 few TGCAGCGTGCACGACATGAACACTGAAGCTTTCTTT CSVHDMNTEAFF
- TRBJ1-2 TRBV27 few TGTGCCAGCAGTCCTCCCGGTTCTAACTATGGCTACACCTTC CASSPPGSNYGYTF
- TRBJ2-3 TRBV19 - TGTGCCAGTAGTATAAGTGTAAGCACAGATACGCAGTATTTT CASSISVSTDTQYF
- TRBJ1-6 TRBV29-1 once TGCAGCGTTAAGGGAACAGGAAATTCACCCCTCCACTTT CSVKGTGNSPLHF
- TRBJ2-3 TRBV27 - TGTGCCAGCAGTGATCGACGGATCACAGATACGCAGTATTTT CASSDRRITDTQYF
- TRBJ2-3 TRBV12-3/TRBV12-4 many TGTGCCAGCAGTTTGGGTGGTGGGGTCGCAGATACGCAGTATTTT CASSLGGGVADTQYF
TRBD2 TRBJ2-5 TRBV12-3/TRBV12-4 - TGTGCCAGCAGTTTATCGGGACTAGCGGGAGGATGGGAGACCCAGTACTTC CASSLSGLAGGWETQYF
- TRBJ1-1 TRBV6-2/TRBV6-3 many TGTGCCAGCAGTCCGAGGGAGAACACTGAAGCTTTCTTT CASSPRENTEAFF
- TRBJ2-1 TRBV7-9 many TGTGCCAGCAGCTATAGAATAGCTAACTCCTACAATGAGCAGTTCTTC CASSYRIANSYNEQFF
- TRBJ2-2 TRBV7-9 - TGTGCCAGCAGCTCCGCCCCGGGTGAGGGCACCGGGGAGCTGTTTTTT CASSSAPGEGTGELFF
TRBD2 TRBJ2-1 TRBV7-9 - TGCGCCAGCAGCCATACAAGAGGGACTAACTACAATGAGCAGTTCTTC CASSHTRGTNYNEQFF
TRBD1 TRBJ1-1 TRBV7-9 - TGTGCCAGCAGCCGTAAACCCCAGGGGGCACCTGAGACTGAAGCTTTCTTT CASSRKPQGAPETEAFF
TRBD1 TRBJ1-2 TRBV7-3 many TGTGCCAGCAGCATGACAGGGTATGGCTACACCTTC CASSMTGYGYTF
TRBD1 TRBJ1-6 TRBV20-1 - TGCAGTGCTAGTCGTTACAGGGGATCTTCACCCCTCCACTTT CSASRYRGSSPLHF
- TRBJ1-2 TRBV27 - TGTGCCAGCAGTTCGAGGGGGGTTAGTTCAGGCTATGGCTACACCTTC CASSSRGVSSGYGYTF
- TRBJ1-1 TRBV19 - TGTGCCAGTAGTATAGGGGCTAAGAGGGCTGAAGCTTTCTTT CASSIGAKRAEAFF
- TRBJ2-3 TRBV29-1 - TGCAGCGTTGACCCCGGGACTTTAGATACGCAGTATTTT CSVDPGTLDTQYF
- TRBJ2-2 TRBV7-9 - TGTGCCAGCAGCTTTATTTCTTACACCGGGGAGCTGTTTTTT CASSFISYTGELFF